The 16 T cell receptor beta chains in this list originate from one sample, sequenced in a study of T cell responses to AZD1222 COVID-19 vaccine. Clones were read by immunoSEQ multiplex PCR, and TCRdb kept only the in-frame ones, dropping some. Of roughly 150,000 clones listed, around 90% are singletons. The sample in question was peripheral blood, obtained on day 0 of AZD1222 vaccination. These receptors were taken from an adult in good health.

The chain links TRBV29-1 to TRBJ2-3; 16 nucleotides match TRBD2. V lost 7 bases and J lost 0; bases outside the gene matches: 7. CDR3 length: 17 residues. Germline V gene sequence: CDR1 SQVTM, CDR2 ANQGSEA. The CDR3 DNA sequence: TGCAGCGCTACGGGGGGACTAGCGGGAGGGAGCACAGATACGCAGTATTTT. Residues: CSATGGLAGGSTDTQYF.

V gene TRBV4-1 combines with J gene TRBJ2-2; D assignment may be TRBD1 or TRBD2 (5 bases each). Trimming removed 1 base at V and 2 bases at J, with 11 bases between. This CDR3 comprises 16 residues. Germline values: CDR1 MGHRA, CDR2 YSYEKL. The CDR3 DNA reads as TGCGCCAGCAGCCAAGCGGGGCTTCGAAACACCGGGGAGCTGTTTTTT. This encodes CASSQAGLRNTGELFF.

The chain joins TRBV7-2 to TRBJ1-5; a possible D gene is TRBD1 (5 bases). CDR1 and CDR2 (germline): SGHTA, FQGNSA. The V gene lost 4 bases and the J gene lost 14 bases, with 18 bases spanning the gap. The CDR3 has 13 residues. The CDR3 bases are TGTGCCAGCAGCTCCCAGGGAGGAGGAAAAGAGCATTTT. Protein sequence: CASSSQGGGKEHF.

The chain links TRBV21-1 to TRBJ2-5. TRBV21-1 corresponds to a pseudogene. CDR3 length equals 14 residues. The CDR3: CASSKDRVGETQYF. The CDR3 coding sequence is TGTGCCAGCAGCAAGGATAGGGTGGGAGAGACCCAGTACTTC.

The chain uses TRBV7-8 and TRBJ2-7; D unclear. The CDR3 has 15 amino acids. Trimming cost V 1 base and J 1 base, with 11 bases left between them. CDR1 is SGHVS and CDR2 is FQNEAQ in the germline V gene. The CDR3 DNA reads as TGTGCCAGCAGCTTAGGAGAAGGCACTTCCTACGAGCAGTACTTC. The encoded protein is CASSLGEGTSYEQYF.

The V gene is TRBV9, the J gene TRBJ2-3, with 15 nucleotides matching TRBD2. Trimming took 4 bases from V and 6 from J; bases not matched to a gene: 3. This CDR3 comprises 15 residues. The germline V gene encodes CDR1 SGDLS and CDR2 YYNGEE. The DNA for the CDR3 is TGTGCCAGCAGCCTAGGGACTAGCGGGAGGGATACGCAGTATTTT. It encodes CASSLGTSGRDTQYF. Full variable domain (remainder filled in from reference TRBV9 and TRBJ2-3): DSGVTQTPKHLITATGQRVTLRCSPRSGDLSVYWYQQSLDQGLQFLIQYYNGEERAKGNILERFSAQQFPDLHSELNLSSLELGDSALYFCASSLGTSGRDTQYFGPGTRLTVL.

The chain recombines TRBV6-1 with TRBJ1-2; 10 bases line up with TRBD1. Germline values: CDR1 MNHNS, CDR2 SASEGT. The CDR3 sequence is 15 residues long. The junction had 5 bases not matched to a gene; V was cut back by 3 bases and J by 4 bases. For the CDR3, the DNA is TGTGCCAGCAGTGAGGGGACAGGGGACGGCTATGGCTACACCTTC. It specifies CASSEGTGDGYGYTF.

This sequence joins TRBV4-1 and TRBJ2-5; possibly TRBD1 for D (5 bases). V was clipped by 1 base and J by 7 bases, with 19 bases between them. Germline loops: CDR1 MGHRA, CDR2 YSYEKL. This CDR3 has 16 amino acids. The CDR3 here is CASSQAPGRERGTQYF. The CDR3 DNA reads as TGCGCCAGCAGCCAAGCCCCCGGCAGGGAACGCGGGACCCAGTACTTC.

The gene calls are TRBV6-2 or TRBV6-3 and TRBJ1-1; no clear D gene. This CDR3 is 13 amino acids long. Trimming took 6 bases from V and 1 from J, leaving 9 bases between them. CDR1 and CDR2 (germline): MNHEY, SVGEGT. This CDR3 is CASSPNRNTEAFF. The CDR3, as DNA: TGTGCCAGCAGCCCGAACAGGAACACTGAAGCTTTCTTT.

CDR3 residues: CASSGTVEAFF. CDR3 coding DNA: TGTGCCAGCAGCGGGACGGTTGAAGCTTTCTTT. V gene TRBV12-3 or TRBV12-4 combines with J gene TRBJ1-1; a weak D match, TRBD1 (5 bases). Trimming removed 6 bases at V and 7 bases at J, with 9 bases between. This CDR3 comprises 11 residues.

The chain joins TRBV24-1 to TRBJ2-5, with D possibly TRBD1 on 5 matching bases. The V end lost 3 bases, the J end lost 3 bases, and 16 bases lay between the germline ends. The germline V gene has CDR1 KGHDR and CDR2 SFDVKD. The CDR3 is 16 residues long. CDR3 sequence reads: CATSDPYLGPKETQYF. The DNA of the CDR3 is TGTGCCACCAGTGATCCCTACCTGGGGCCAAAAGAGACCCAGTACTTC.

V gene TRBV30 combines with J gene TRBJ1-5; unclear D gene. This CDR3 has 12 residues. Germline V lookup: CDR1 GTSNPN, CDR2 SVGIG (reference sequence). The V gene lost 0 bases and the J gene lost 7 bases, with 7 bases spanning the gap. CDR3 nucleotide sequence: TGTGCCTGGAGTGTCCCGGGGCAGCCCCAGCATTTT. Amino acid sequence: CAWSVPGQPQHF.

V and J are TRBV24-1 and TRBJ1-2, with D unresolved. V gave up 5 bases and J gave up 2 bases, with 11 bases separating them. This CDR3 comprises 14 residues. Germline V CDR1 and CDR2: KGHDR, SFDVKD. The CDR3 bases are TGTGCCACCAGTGCGGCAGACGCCAACTATGGCTACACCTTC. This encodes CATSAADANYGYTF.

This chain's CDR3 is CASSPSYWTSGNTGELFF. As DNA, the CDR3 is TGTGCCAGCAGCCCATCCTATTGGACTAGCGGGAACACCGGGGAGCTGTTTTTT. The V gene is TRBV6-2 or TRBV6-3, the J gene TRBJ2-2; 10 positions agree with TRBD2. The CDR3 length is 18 residues. The trim removed 6 bases at V and 1 base at J, leaving 11 bases unmatched. Germline V gene lookup returns CDR1 MNHEY and CDR2 SVGEGT.

V gene TRBV5-6 combines with J gene TRBJ2-2; 7 bases agree with TRBD2. The CDR3 covers 16 residues. Germline trimming cut 2 bases from V and 6 bases from J; bases unmatched to any gene: 10. Germline-derived CDR1 and CDR2 are SGHDT and YYEEEE. CDR3 protein: CASSLWREWMAGELFF. The CDR3, as DNA: TGTGCCAGCAGCTTATGGCGGGAGTGGATGGCCGGGGAGCTGTTTTTT.

V and J are TRBV11-1 and TRBJ1-2; D might be TRBD1 (6 bases). Per the germline V gene, CDR1 is SGHAT and CDR2 is FQDESV (reference sequence). Trimming pared 4 bases from V and 6 bases from J, leaving 15 bases between. This CDR3 has 14 residues. CDR3 in DNA: TGTGCCAGCAGCTCCGCTAGGACAGCCCATGGCTACACCTTC. Its translation is CASSSARTAHGYTF.